This is a list of T cell receptor beta chains from one sample in a study of blood T cell repertoires in COVID-19. Sequenced by immunoSEQ multiplex PCR; TCRdb stores in-frame clones only, minus some. The data contain 55,000 to 65,000 clones, roughly 93% of them singletons. Input material: peripheral blood. The receptors come from a human donor in a cohort sampled during active COVID-19. The CDR3 runs from the conserved cysteine through the conserved F or W.

j_call,v_call,cdr3_length,cdr3_aa
TRBJ2-1,TRBV11-2,15,CASSLVASSYNEQFF
TRBJ2-2,TRBV3-1/TRBV3-2,14,CASSQKQNTGELFF
TRBJ2-1,TRBV3-1/TRBV3-2,16,CASSHATSGSINEQFF
TRBJ1-4,TRBV15,17,CATSRGGGETANEKLFF
TRBJ2-2,TRBV11-2,15,CASSFTSGVTGELFF
TRBJ1-3,TRBV4-3,15,CASSQDQASGNTIYF
TRBJ2-7,TRBV4-2,15,CASSPTLAESYEQYF
TRBJ1-3,TRBV19,14,CASSTISSGNTIYF
TRBJ2-7,TRBV6-2/TRBV6-3,17,CASSLAELAGGLYEQYF
TRBJ2-5,TRBV5-6,19,CASSLEEASGRAGRETQYF
TRBJ2-7,TRBV10-3,11,CAISLGYEQYF
TRBJ2-1,TRBV11-2,14,CASSFSLAGNEQFF
TRBJ2-7,TRBV20-1,15,CSASPSSGFSYEQYF
TRBJ2-1,TRBV6-5,15,CASSRDRATYNEQFF
TRBJ2-5,TRBV11-2,12,CASSPTGGTQYF
TRBJ2-1,TRBV24-1,16,CATSDSVPPHYNEQFF
TRBJ1-1,TRBV7-2,12,CASSPGFTEAFF
TRBJ2-7,TRBV10-1,14,CASTGSGTTYEQYF
TRBJ1-5,TRBV11-2,14,CASSFGTANQPQHF
TRBJ2-1,TRBV7-5,13,CVRSLGEFGEQFF
TRBJ2-5,TRBV7-3,14,CASSLGGTQETQYF
TRBJ1-4,TRBV28,15,CASSSQTGYDEKLFF
TRBJ1-4,TRBV2,15,CASSVRHATNEKLFF
TRBJ2-1,TRBV28,16,CASRRVTSGSLNEQFF
TRBJ2-2,TRBV10-1,14,CASSALASTGELFF
TRBJ2-5,TRBV19,19,CASSTGPRGGSGRGKTQYF
TRBJ1-3,TRBV6-5,14,CASSYLSEGNTIYF
TRBJ2-6,TRBV27,17,CASSLQGQGSGANVLTF
TRBJ1-6,TRBV19,15,CASNFRDRGNSPLHF
TRBJ2-7,TRBV29-1,13,CSASVRSSYEQYF
TRBJ2-3,TRBV11-3,15,CASSFRGIGTDTQYF
TRBJ2-7,TRBV19,14,CASSWGLAEYEQYF
TRBJ2-2,TRBV5-6,16,CASSFRAGGRVGELFF
TRBJ2-3,TRBV28,15,CASGRSGRATDTQYF
TRBJ2-3,TRBV7-9,16,CASSLFLTGGTDTQYF
TRBJ1-5,TRBV6-5,15,CASSLDSSWNQPQHF
TRBJ1-6,TRBV9,14,CASSVDGNNSPLHF
TRBJ1-4,TRBV11-3,18,CASSFGQGGVATNEKLFF
TRBJ1-2,TRBV28,13,CASSVGTGDGYTF
TRBJ1-5,TRBV7-9,15,CASSFRHPSNQPQHF
TRBJ1-1,TRBV9,15,CASSTRQALTSEAFF
TRBJ2-5,TRBV5-4,13,CASSLGGAETQYF
TRBJ1-5,TRBV24-1,19,CATSQGPAGGAISNQPQHF
TRBJ1-1,TRBV9,18,CASSVDPNSDRLWAEAFF
TRBJ2-3,TRBV6-5,14,CASSYTNRVDTQYF
TRBJ2-7,TRBV7-9,18,CASSSPGTSGSHNYEQYF
TRBJ2-1,TRBV3-1/TRBV3-2,15,CASTRALASYNEQFF
TRBJ2-3,TRBV5-1,16,CASSLRGVRATDTQYF
TRBJ1-1,TRBV7-2,11,CASSPDMSAFF
TRBJ2-1,TRBV19,16,CASSIVLSGGNNEQFF
TRBJ2-5,TRBV19,17,CASSIVGHRWGKETQYF
TRBJ1-3,TRBV28,17,CASSKQGAWISGNTIYF
TRBJ2-1,TRBV27,16,CASTTYRESSYNEQFF
TRBJ2-3,TRBV6-1,14,CASSEYRGRDTQYF